Included here is one TCR beta chain sequence, with context. Its antigen remains unidentified. This CDR3 region has 16 residues. This specimen comes from a study of T-cell memory formation after mild COVID-19. Background on the study: For the most part, TCR clusters were specific to one donor.

Findings and caveats of the study: Clones that contracted from day 15 to 85 were balanced CD4/CD8, while later expanders leaned CD4+. CM and EM subsets held most contracting CD4+ clones; EMRA held CD8+ ones.

TCRdb reprocessed the 5' RACE reads with MiXCR, giving one entry per CDR3 protein. The table shows about 440,000 distinct CDR3 sequences, with approximately 20% occurring only once. This clonotype was obtained from an adult woman who had mild COVID-19 (a few samples of this study predate the infection). Cell type and time point are not known. V gene TRBV21-1 combines with J gene TRBJ2-7; TRBD2 is the table's D call, not checked against the DNA. TRBV21-1 is a pseudogene locus. The sequenced sample was PBMCs or a T cell subset sorted from them (not recorded which). The CDR3, as DNA: TGTGCCAGCAGCAAAGTGGGACTAGCGGCGACCTACGAGCAGTACTTC. It codes for CASSKVGLAATYEQYF.